The 29 T cell receptor beta chains in this list originate from one sample, sequenced in a study of molecular identifiers for immune sequencing clone quantification. TCRdb passed the PCR reads through MiXCR, listing each CDR3 protein once. The sample has under 600,000 distinct CDR3 sequences, over 20% seen once; the top ten hold approximately 0.84%. The sequencing sample was made of naive CD8+ T cells from blood, with Jurkat cell RNA spiked in. Subset defined: FACS-sorted CD8+CD4-CCR7+CD45RA+ naive T cells. The receptors originated from a human donor in good health. Some libraries in this study had Jurkat cell RNA spiked in.

This clonotype was counted many times. This chain connects TRBV20-1 to TRBJ2-3; TRBD1 or TRBD2 may be the D gene (7 bases each). Trimming shortened V by 4 bases and J by 1 base, and 12 bases separated the two germline ends. This CDR3 is 14 amino acids long. Germline CDR1 DFQATT, CDR2 SNEGSKA (reference sequence). The DNA of the CDR3 is TGCAGTGCTATGAGCGGGACAGGCACAGATACGCAGTATTTT. It translates to CSAMSGTGTDTQYF.

At least ten counts were recorded for this clonotype. The CDR3 here is CSVHDYTDTQYF. The CDR3 DNA follows: TGCAGCGTTCATGACTACACAGATACGCAGTATTTT. This chain connects TRBV29-1 to TRBJ2-3; maybe TRBD2 (5 bases). The CDR3 extends over 12 amino acids. Deletions cut 5 bases from V and 2 bases from J, with 8 bases between. From germline, CDR1 is SQVTM and CDR2 ANQGSEA.

The chain couples TRBV28 to TRBJ1-6, with a possible D match to TRBD1 (5 bases). Trimming removed 6 bases from V and 9 bases from J, with 15 bases in between. The CDR3 sequence is 14 residues long. The germline CDR1 and CDR2 sequences are MDHEN and SYDVKM. CDR3 nucleotides: TGTGCCAGCAGACAGAGGGGATTTGGTTCACCCCTCCACTTT. Protein sequence: CASRQRGFGSPLHF. The complete variable domain, with remaining parts taken from reference TRBV28 and TRBJ1-6, reads DVKVTQSSRYLVKRTGEKVFLECVQDMDHENMFWYRQDPGLGLRLIYFSYDVKMKEKGDIPEGYSVSREKKERFSLILESASTNQTSMYLCASRQRGFGSPLHFGNGTRLTVT.

This clonotype was recorded a few times. The rearrangement uses TRBV27 and TRBJ1-1; no definite D call. Trimming shortened V by 3 bases and J by 3 bases, and 8 bases separated the two germline ends. Germline CDR1 MNHEY, CDR2 SMNVEV (reference sequence). The CDR3 is 13 residues long. In DNA form, the CDR3 reads TGTGCCAGCAGTTTTTTGGGTTACACTGAAGCTTTCTTT. It is translated as CASSFLGYTEAFF.

This clonotype was recorded at least ten times. V gene TRBV6-2 or TRBV6-3 combines with J gene TRBJ2-3; 8 bases match TRBD2. The germline CDR1 and CDR2 sequences are MNHEY and SVGEGT. V was clipped by 8 bases and J by 2 bases; unmatched bases: 12. The CDR3 extends over 16 amino acids. CDR3 DNA: TGTGCCAGCGGACGAGTGTTAGCGGGATACACAGATACGCAGTATTTT. Its translation is CASGRVLAGYTDTQYF.

The rearrangement links TRBV5-1 to TRBJ1-6; 7 bases fit TRBD1. With V trimmed by 2 bases and J by 5 bases, 7 bases remained unmatched. The CDR3 covers 16 residues. CDR1 and CDR2 (germline): SGHRS, YFSETQ. In nucleotides, the CDR3 is TGCGCCAGCAGCTTTACCGGGACAGTGAATAATTCACCCCTCCACTTT. This gives the protein CASSFTGTVNNSPLHF.

This clonotype was counted only a few times. The chain joins TRBV4-1 to TRBJ2-3; weak D call: TRBD1 (5 bases). V gave up 4 bases and J gave up 4 bases, with 15 bases separating them. From germline, CDR1 is MGHRA and CDR2 YSYEKL. CDR3 size: 15 residues. The CDR3 DNA follows: TGCGCCAGCAGCCTAACGACAGTCCGTGCAGATACGCAGTATTTT. Amino acid sequence: CASSLTTVRADTQYF.

Of note for this clonotype: This may be a read error: a much more frequent sequence differs by one nucleotide. The conserved final phenylalanine or tryptophan is absent from the CDR3, which likely points to a read error. The J gene is TRBJ2-5, the V gene TRBV28; 10 nucleotides agree with TRBD2. The CDR3 runs to 18 residues. Germline V CDR1 and CDR2: MDHEN, SYDVKM. The ends lost 1 base at V and 2 bases at J; junction bases unmatched: 10. This chain's CDR3 is CASSLYPGVAGGQETQYL. The CDR3 bases are TGTGCCAGCAGTTTATACCCCGGGGTAGCGGGGGGACAAGAGACCCAGTACCTC.

The chain uses TRBV7-9 and TRBJ2-5; 7 bases fit TRBD1. Germline CDR1 SEHNR, CDR2 FQNEAQ (reference sequence). There are 17 residues in the CDR3. Losses at the gene ends were 5 bases for V and 0 bases for J; bases not matched to a gene: 12. The DNA of the CDR3 is TGTGCCAGCAGCCTACCGAAAGCACAGGGGTACCAAGAGACCCAGTACTTC. Amino acid sequence: CASSLPKAQGYQETQYF.

This clonotype has ten or more counts. The CDR3 protein is CASSRAGGAEEKLFF. The DNA for the CDR3 is TGTGCCAGCAGCCGAGCAGGGGGCGCCGAGGAAAAACTGTTTTTT. V usage is TRBV5-4 and J usage is TRBJ1-4, with 8 bases lining up with TRBD1. J was trimmed by 8 bases and V by 4 bases; bases with no gene match: 10. The CDR3 length is 15 residues. Germline V CDR1 and CDR2: SGHNT, YYREEE (reference sequence).

The sample holds many counts of this clonotype. The CDR3 loop is CASSLDRGRVDTQYF. CDR3 bases: TGTGCCAGCAGCCTAGACAGGGGGCGCGTAGATACGCAGTATTTT. V usage is TRBV7-9 and J usage is TRBJ2-3; 10 bases align to TRBD1. Germline V gene sequence: CDR1 SEHNR, CDR2 FQNEAQ (reference sequence). The CDR3 is made up of 15 amino acids. The V segment lost 5 bases and the J segment 5 bases; nucleotides outside the gene matches: 7.

The table lists this clonotype with many counts. The V call is TRBV6-6, the J call TRBJ2-5, with TRBD2 as a possible D gene (6 bases). Germline CDR1 is MNHNY and CDR2 is SVGAGI (reference sequence). The ends were cut back, 5 bases at V and 12 bases at J, with 13 bases in the middle. The CDR3 is 11 residues long. CDR3 sequence: CASSHGTGKYF. The CDR3 bases are TGTGCCAGCAGTCACGGGACTGGGAAGTACTTC.

Notes on this clonotype: A read error is possible here, since a much larger clone lies one base away. The CDR3 carries no conserved terminal phenylalanine or tryptophan, so it likely arises from a read error. The rearrangement joins TRBV5-1 to TRBJ1-1, with TRBD1 as a possible D gene (6 bases). Between the trimmed V and J ends, which lost 4 bases and 3 bases, there was a span of 13 bases. The germline gives CDR1 SGHRS, CDR2 YFSETQ. The CDR3 totals 14 residues. CDR3 DNA: TGCGCCAGCAGCACCTCAGGGGCCCACACTGAAGCTTTCCTT. The encoded protein is CASSTSGAHTEAFL.

Note on this clonotype: This may stem from a read error, because a much larger clone lies one nucleotide away. V gene TRBV4-2 combines with J gene TRBJ2-7; D gene ambiguous. Per germline, CDR1 LGHNA and CDR2 YNFKEQ. The length of the CDR3 is 15 residues. CDR3 residues: CASSQDRSYRSEQCF. CDR3 bases: TGTGCCAGCAGCCAAGACCGCTCCTATAGGTCCGAGCAGTGCTTC.

This chain joins TRBV7-9 and TRBJ2-1; tentatively, D is TRBD2 (6 bases). V was clipped by 2 bases and J by 5 bases, with 13 bases between them. Per the germline V gene, CDR1 is SEHNR and CDR2 is FQNEAQ (reference sequence). The CDR3 sequence is 15 residues long. Here the CDR3 DNA reads TGTGCCAGCAGCTTACTTAGCGGCCCCAACAATGAGCAGTTCTTC. It is translated as CASSLLSGPNNEQFF.

The genes are TRBV4-2 and TRBJ1-5; 10 bases map to TRBD1. This CDR3 comprises 16 residues. V gave up 0 bases and J gave up 6 bases; unmatched junction bases: 5. The germline V gene has CDR1 LGHNA and CDR2 YNFKEQ. The CDR3 reads CASSQEPGTGAQPQHF. CDR3 coding DNA: TGTGCCAGCAGCCAAGAACCCGGGACAGGGGCTCAGCCCCAGCATTTT.

This clonotype was seen ten or more times. The chain employs TRBV11-2 and TRBJ2-3; D is perhaps TRBD2 (6 bases). V was cut by 3 bases and J by 2 bases, with 18 bases left in between. CDR1 and CDR2 from the germline V gene are SGHAT and FQNNGV. The CDR3 contains 17 residues. In DNA form, the CDR3 reads TGTGCCAGCAGCTTGGGTTTTCAAGCGGGTACCACAGATACGCAGTATTTT. It encodes CASSLGFQAGTTDTQYF.

This clonotype was seen ten or more times. V usage is TRBV5-5 and J usage is TRBJ1-4; TRBD1 agrees at 8 bases. The germline CDR1 and CDR2 sequences are SGHKS and YYEKEE (reference sequence). With 0 bases clipped from V and 8 bases from J, the junction kept 9 bases outside the gene matches. The CDR3 is 16 residues long. The CDR3 here is CASSLDQGATGEKLFF. The CDR3 nucleotides are TGTGCCAGCAGCTTGGACCAGGGGGCGACGGGAGAAAAACTGTTTTTT.

This clonotype was observed many times. The V and J genes are TRBV12-3 or TRBV12-4 and TRBJ2-5; D is undetermined. V gave up 4 bases and J gave up 2 bases, with 8 bases separating them. The CDR3 consists of 13 residues. The DNA for the CDR3 is TGTGCCAGCAGTTCCGACGGGCAAGAGACCCAGTACTTC. Translated: CASSSDGQETQYF.

The rearrangement uses TRBV12-5 and TRBJ2-2, with 9 bases aligning to TRBD1. Germline V gene lookup returns CDR1 LGHNT and CDR2 FRNRAP. J lost 1 base, V lost 4 bases, and 4 bases had no gene match. This CDR3 is built from 16 residues. In DNA, the CDR3 is TGTGCTAGTGGTTCGGGGACAGGGAAGAACACCGGGGAGCTGTTTTTT. Protein product: CASGSGTGKNTGELFF.

Concerning this clonotype itself: This may stem from a read error, because a much larger clone lies one nucleotide away. V is TRBV10-3 and J is TRBJ2-3; 8 positions agree with TRBD2. This CDR3 is 15 amino acids long. Germline trimming cut 7 bases from V and 3 bases from J; bases unmatched to any gene: 9. Germline CDR1 and CDR2: ENHRY and SYGVKD. The CDR3 DNA sequence: TGTGCCATCAATACGGCGGGGGGTAGTACAGATACGCAGTATTTT. It encodes CAINTAGGSTDTQYF.

In its sample, this clonotype was seen once. The CDR3 carries no conserved terminal phenylalanine or tryptophan, so it likely arises from a read error. The rearrangement joins TRBV13 to TRBJ2-3; 10 bases align to TRBD2. CDR1 PRHDT and CDR2 FYEKMQ come from the germline V gene (reference sequence). V lost 4 bases, J lost 4 bases, and 5 bases stayed unmatched. CDR3 length: 15 residues. CDR3 DNA: TGTGCCAGCAGCTCCAGCGGGGGGGCCGCAGATACGCAGTATCTT. This translates into CASSSSGGAADTQYL.

About this clonotype itself: A much larger clone lies one base from this, so it may be a read error. This chain uses TRBV5-6 with TRBJ2-7; D gene ambiguous. With 4 bases removed from V and 0 bases from J, the gap between germline ends came to 11 bases. This CDR3 spans 14 amino acids. Germline V lookup: CDR1 SGHDT, CDR2 YYEEEE. Written as DNA, the CDR3 is TGTGCCAGCAGCCACCGTACTAACTCCTACGAGCAGTACTTC. Its translation: CASSHRTNSYEQYF. The full variable domain, its missing parts supplied by reference TRBV5-6 and TRBJ2-7, is DAGVTQSPTHLIKTRGQQVTLRCSPKSGHDTVSWYQQALGQGPQFIFQYYEEEERQRGNFPDRFSGHQFPNYSSELNVNALLLGDSALYLCASSHRTNSYEQYFGPGTRLTVT.

This clonotype showed up just once. A much larger clone sits a single nucleotide away, making a read error possible. The chain links TRBV6-6 to TRBJ2-1; D may be TRBD1 (6 bases). The length of the CDR3 is 16 residues. The germline gives CDR1 MNHNY, CDR2 SVGAGI (reference sequence). CDR3 sequence: CASSRRTDVWVDERFF. Written as DNA, the CDR3 is TGTGCCAGCAGTAGAAGGACAGACGTCTGGGTCGATGAGCGGTTCTTC.

Notes on this clonotype: A much larger clone differs from this one at a single base, so this may be a read error. Since the CDR3 does not end with the conserved phenylalanine or tryptophan, this likely comes from a read error. The chain carries TRBV12-3 or TRBV12-4 and TRBJ1-1; D unclear. The CDR3 length is 15 residues. V gave up 1 base and J gave up 5 bases, with 14 bases separating them. The CDR3 coding sequence is TGTGCCAGCAGTTTAGGTGTCTCCTTTGAGACTGAAGCTTTCCTT. This codes for CASSLGVSFETEAFL.

This clonotype was counted ten times or more. J is TRBJ2-7 and V is TRBV27, with a possible D match to TRBD1 (6 bases). The CDR3 loop spans 13 amino acids. Germline V gives CDR1 MNHEY, CDR2 SMNVEV (reference sequence). The germline V and J ends were trimmed by 4 bases and 6 bases, with 13 bases remaining between them. CDR3 in amino acids: CASSWAGAAEQYF. The CDR3 DNA reads as TGTGCCAGCAGTTGGGCAGGGGCCGCCGAGCAGTACTTC.

This clonotype was recorded many times. Written as DNA, the CDR3 is TGTGCCAGCAGCCCCCGGACAGGGAAAGAGTACGAGCAGTACTTC. As protein: CASSPRTGKEYEQYF. V usage is TRBV13 and J usage is TRBJ2-7, with 8 positions matching TRBD1. The germline V gene has CDR1 PRHDT and CDR2 FYEKMQ (reference sequence). V shed 5 bases and J 4 bases; nucleotides not matched to a gene: 10. CDR3 length: 15 residues.

This clonotype was detected only a few times. The rearrangement joins TRBV29-1 to TRBJ2-1; 10 positions match TRBD2. The germline V gene has CDR1 SQVTM and CDR2 ANQGSEA. After removal of 4 bases from V and 7 bases from J, the junction contained 4 bases not matched to a gene. This CDR3 is built from 13 residues. The CDR3 region has the DNA TGCAGCGTTGGCCTAGCGGGAGTTAATGAGCAGTTCTTC. Translation gives CSVGLAGVNEQFF.

The sample holds many counts of this clonotype. The rearrangement joins TRBV7-2 to TRBJ2-5; D is unclear. The CDR3 runs 14 residues. Trimming removed 5 bases at V and 1 base at J, with 11 bases between. The germline V gene has CDR1 SGHTA and CDR2 FQGNSA. The CDR3 reads CASSLGMGQETQYF. In nucleotides, the CDR3 is TGTGCCAGCAGCCTGGGAATGGGCCAAGAGACCCAGTACTTC. Drawing the rest from reference TRBV7-2 and TRBJ2-5, the complete variable domain is GAGVSQSPSNKVTEKGKDVELRCDPISGHTALYWYRQSLGQGLEFLIYFQGNSAPDKSGLPSDRFSAERTGGSVSTLTIQRTQQEDSAVYLCASSLGMGQETQYFGPGTRLLVL.